Described below is a single T cell receptor (beta chain) sequence and its context. Its antigen is not identified. The data were taken from a study of immune evolution from preneoplasia to lung adenocarcinoma. The germline V gene encodes CDR1 SGHRS and CDR2 YFSETQ. CDR3 length: 14 residues. Between the trimmed V and J ends, which lost 6 bases and 2 bases, there was a span of 15 bases. Produced via immunoSEQ multiplex PCR; TCRdb's table is partial and in-frame only. Of 6,500 to 7,500 clones in the sample, over 60% were seen once. General study points: Later-stage lesions appeared to have more T cells, more diversity, less clonality.

The chain combines TRBV5-1 with TRBJ2-7; a possible D gene is TRBD1 (6 bases). The receptor's source is a person aged 40-50 years with lung adenocarcinoma. What was sequenced was FFPE invasive lung adenocarcinoma tissue. The CDR3 spells CASTLQGSTYEQYF. The CDR3 nucleotides read TGCGCCAGCACCCTACAGGGTTCGACCTACGAGCAGTACTTC.